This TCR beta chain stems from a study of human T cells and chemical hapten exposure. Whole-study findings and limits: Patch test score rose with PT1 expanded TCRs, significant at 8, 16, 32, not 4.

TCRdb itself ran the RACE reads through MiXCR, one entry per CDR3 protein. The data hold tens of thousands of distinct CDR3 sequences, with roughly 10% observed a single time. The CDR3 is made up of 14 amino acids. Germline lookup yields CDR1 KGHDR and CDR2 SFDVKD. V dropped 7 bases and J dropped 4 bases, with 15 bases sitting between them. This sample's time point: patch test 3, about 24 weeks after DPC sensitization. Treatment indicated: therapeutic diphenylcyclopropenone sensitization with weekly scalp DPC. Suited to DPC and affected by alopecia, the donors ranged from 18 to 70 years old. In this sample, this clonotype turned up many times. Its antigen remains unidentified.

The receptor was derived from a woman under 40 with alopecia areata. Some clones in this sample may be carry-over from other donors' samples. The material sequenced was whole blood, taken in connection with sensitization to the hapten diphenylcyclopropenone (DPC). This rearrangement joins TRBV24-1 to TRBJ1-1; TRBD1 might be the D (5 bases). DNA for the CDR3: TGTGCCACCAGCTCATCGGGGGTTCGCACTGAAGCTTTCTTT. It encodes CATSSSGVRTEAFF.